This T cell receptor (beta chain) emerged from a study of cytomegalovirus exposure and HLA in healthy donors. PCR primers comprised 60 Vbeta and 13 Jbeta primers. Generated by immunoSEQ multiplex PCR, the TCRdb table keeps only in-frame clones and is missing some. The sample yields about 190,000 clones, 65% to 75% seen once. The specimen sequenced was PBMCs. The clonotype was recovered from a man younger than 40 in good health and CMV-seropositive.

CDR3 sequence: CASSLDNSVPTQYF. The CDR3 DNA sequence: TGTGCCAGCAGCCTTGATAACTCGGTCCCGACCCAGTACTTC. The gene calls are TRBV5-6 and TRBJ2-5; D not resolved. This CDR3 is built from 14 residues. Deletions cut 4 bases from V and 7 bases from J, with 17 bases between. Germline assignment: CDR1 SGHDT and CDR2 YYEEEE.